In its sample, the clone carrying this TCR beta chain was seen a few times. Its antigen is not known. The data stem from a study of cytomegalovirus exposure and HLA in healthy donors. Findings and limits, study-wide: Presence/absence analysis assumed near-uniform sequencing depth across donors. Some TCR beta chains (more than 150 of them) were listed as cytomegalovirus-associated. TCR beta V segments were, for the most part, productive about 87% or about 30% of the time in an earlier analysis.

The CDR3 runs to 15 residues. Germline V gives CDR1 SGHVS, CDR2 FQNEAQ. With V trimmed by 5 bases and J by 7 bases, 14 bases remained unmatched. The PCR made use of 60 Vbeta and 13 Jbeta primers. The table came from immunoSEQ multiplex PCR; TCRdb's copy has only in-frame clones and leaves some out. Among 150,000 to 200,000 clones listed, about 81% were seen once. This TCR derives from a woman between 45 and 60 years old in good health and CMV-seropositive. The sequenced sample consisted of PBMCs. The chain links TRBV7-8 to TRBJ2-7; 7 bases fit TRBD1. The CDR3 spells CASSPGTATYLEQYF. The CDR3 DNA is TGTGCCAGCAGCCCCGGGACAGCGACATATTTGGAGCAGTACTTC.